The 10 T cell receptor beta chains reported below all come from one sample, sequenced in a study of CD8 T cells in ankylosing spondylitis. TCRdb re-derived calls from the 5' RACE reads in MiXCR, one entry per CDR3 protein. The sample yields around 130,000 distinct CDR3 sequences, roughly an eighth seen once. The sequenced material came from blood, either unsorted or a sorted T cell fraction (not recorded which). The source is a female donor with ankylosing spondylitis or in good health (not recorded which).

This sequence joins TRBV5-1 and TRBJ2-7; perhaps TRBD2 as D (6 bases). The CDR3 has 15 amino acids. Germline CDR1 is SGHRS and CDR2 is YFSETQ. The V and J ends lost 4 bases and 1 base respectively, with 15 bases between them. The CDR3 loop is CASSGGPGSSYEQYF. In DNA, the CDR3 is TGCGCCAGCAGCGGAGGACCCGGGAGTTCCTACGAGCAGTACTTC.

The V call is TRBV29-1, the J call TRBJ2-7, with 9 bases that match TRBD1. V dropped 6 bases and J dropped 4; count of bases not matched to a gene: 7. Germline CDR1 reads SQVTM; CDR2 reads ANQGSEA. The CDR3 loop spans 13 amino acids. CDR3 sequence (DNA): TGCAGCGTGATACAGGGGGCTGGGTACGAGCAGTACTTC. Translation: CSVIQGAGYEQYF.

This clonotype has a handful of counts. The chain couples TRBV6-1 to TRBJ1-6; 8 nucleotides line up with TRBD1. Trimming at V came to 6 bases and at J to 7 bases, leaving 5 bases not matched to a gene. The germline V gene encodes CDR1 MNHNS and CDR2 SASEGT. The length of the CDR3 is 14 residues. The chain's CDR3 is CASSRQGSNSPLHF. The CDR3, as DNA: TGTGCCAGCAGCCGACAGGGGTCGAATTCACCCCTCCACTTT.

The chain has TRBV20-1 and TRBJ1-1; TRBD1 might be the D (5 bases). V was pared by 0 bases and J by 5 bases, with 13 bases between. This CDR3 has 14 residues. Looked up from germline, CDR1 is DFQATT and CDR2 is SNEGSKA (reference sequence). The chain's CDR3 is CSARDRRGGTEAFF. The CDR3 bases are TGCAGTGCTAGAGATAGACGGGGGGGTACTGAAGCTTTCTTT.

This clonotype showed up just a few times. The V and J genes are TRBV19 and TRBJ2-4, with a weak D call TRBD1 (5 bases). CDR1 and CDR2 (germline): LNHDA, SQIVND (reference sequence). This CDR3 has 14 amino acids. Deletions cut 5 bases from V and 3 bases from J, with 11 bases between. This chain's CDR3 is CASSLGLGKNIQYF. The CDR3 DNA follows: TGTGCCAGTAGTCTGGGGCTCGGCAAAAACATTCAGTACTTC.

The chain couples TRBV20-1 to TRBJ2-3; D is perhaps TRBD2 (6 bases). V was pared by 0 bases and J by 0 bases, with 10 bases between. This CDR3 region has 15 residues. Germline CDR1 DFQATT, CDR2 SNEGSKA (reference sequence). The CDR3 nucleotides are TGCAGTGCTAGAGATGCCCGGGGGAGCACAGATACGCAGTATTTT. Translating it yields CSARDARGSTDTQYF.

Turning to this clonotype: Since a much larger clone is just one base distant, this may be a read error. The chain is built from TRBV5-1 and TRBJ2-2; 8 nucleotides align to TRBD2. Germline V gene lookup returns CDR1 SGHRS and CDR2 YFSETQ. V shed 4 bases and J 6 bases; nucleotides not matched to a gene: 5. The CDR3 has 14 amino acids. The CDR3 reads CASSPGRVPGELFF. CDR3 DNA: TGCGCCAGCAGCCCCGGGAGGGTACCCGGGGAGCTGTTTTTT.

This clonotype was observed at least ten times. The chain carries TRBV20-1 and TRBJ2-2; D not certain. With 0 bases removed from V and 4 bases from J, the gap between germline ends came to 15 bases. CDR3 length: 16 amino acids. CDR1 and CDR2 (germline): DFQATT, SNEGSKA (reference sequence). CDR3: CSARDQGRILTGELFF. The CDR3 nucleotides read TGCAGTGCTAGAGATCAAGGTCGCATCCTCACCGGGGAGCTGTTTTTT.

A note on this clonotype: A much larger clone lies one base from this, so it may be a read error. The chain recombines TRBV20-1 with TRBJ1-2, with 8 bases lining up with TRBD1. V gave up 0 bases and J gave up 7 bases; unmatched junction bases: 7. This CDR3 comprises 14 residues. Germline V gene sequence: CDR1 DFQATT, CDR2 SNEGSKA (reference sequence). CDR3 protein: CSAREGRGRSGYTF. As DNA, the CDR3 is TGCAGTGCTAGAGAGGGCAGGGGGCGTAGTGGCTACACCTTC.

The sample holds a few counts of this clonotype. The rearrangement links TRBV5-4 to TRBJ2-4; 9 bases line up with TRBD2. In germline, CDR1 is SGHNT, CDR2 YYREEE (reference sequence). This CDR3 has 15 residues. The V gene end was trimmed by 0 bases and the J gene end by 6 bases; junction bases not matched to a gene: 4. CDR3 DNA: TGTGCCAGCAGCTTGGCCGCGCGGGAGGGAAACATTCAGTACTTC. As protein: CASSLAAREGNIQYF.